The 14 T cell receptor beta chains listed next were all sequenced from one sample in a study of T cell responses to AZD1222 COVID-19 vaccine. Some clones are missing from TCRdb's copy, which holds only in-frame ones; the method was immunoSEQ multiplex PCR. The sample consists of 100,000 to 150,000 clones, 70% to 90% of them appearing once. Sequencing used peripheral blood, obtained on day 0 of AZD1222 vaccination. These receptors were obtained from an adult in good health.

The V call is TRBV6-5, the J call TRBJ2-1; D might be TRBD1 or TRBD2, each matching 6 bases. Germline CDR1 reads MNHEY; CDR2 reads SVGAGI. Trimming shortened V by 2 bases and J by 3 bases, and 11 bases separated the two germline ends. CDR3 length: 15 amino acids. The CDR3 nucleotides read TGTGCCAGCAGTTACGAGGGGGGCAACTACAATGAGCAGTTCTTC. This encodes CASSYEGGNYNEQFF.

V is TRBV18 and J is TRBJ2-1; D is perhaps TRBD1 or TRBD2 (5 bases each). V was trimmed by 0 bases and J by 9 bases, leaving 15 bases between them. This CDR3 is built from 15 residues. The germline CDR1 and CDR2 sequences are KGHSH and LQKENI. CDR3 bases: TGTGCCAGCTCACCACCCCAGGGAGAGTGGGGTGAGCAGTTCTTC. Translation: CASSPPQGEWGEQFF. The whole variable domain, remainder taken from reference TRBV18 and TRBJ2-1, is NAGVMQNPRHLVRRRGQEARLRCSPMKGHSHVYWYRQLPEEGLKFMVYLQKENIIDESGMPKERFSAEFPKEGPSILRIQQVVRGDSAAYFCASSPPQGEWGEQFFGPGTRLTVL.

This clone occurred a few times. The chain carries TRBV5-1 and TRBJ2-7, with D perhaps TRBD2 (5 bases). Trimming cost V 7 bases and J 3 bases, with 11 bases left between them. The CDR3 contains 12 residues. The germline CDR1 and CDR2 sequences are SGHRS and YFSETQ. The CDR3 reads CASGAGDYEQYF. The CDR3 DNA is TGCGCCAGCGGTGCCGGGGACTACGAGCAGTACTTC.

This chain joins TRBV19 and TRBJ1-6, with TRBD1 as a possible D gene (5 bases). The CDR3 is 13 amino acids. In germline, CDR1 is LNHDA, CDR2 SQIVND (reference sequence). V shed 8 bases and J shed 8 bases, with 13 bases lying between them. The CDR3 DNA reads TGTGCCAGTGCCCTCGGGGGGGATTCACCCCTCCACTTT. It specifies CASALGGDSPLHF.

The chain has TRBV12-5 and TRBJ1-1, with 7 bases aligning to TRBD1. After removal of 2 bases from V and 6 bases from J, the junction contained 3 bases not matched to a gene. Germline V gives CDR1 LGHNT, CDR2 FRNRAP. The CDR3 extends over 13 amino acids. The CDR3 protein is CASGLSGTAEAFF. The CDR3 coding sequence is TGTGCTAGTGGTTTGTCCGGGACAGCTGAAGCTTTCTTT.

This chain joins TRBV28 and TRBJ1-4; perhaps TRBD1 as D (6 bases). Germline loops: CDR1 MDHEN, CDR2 SYDVKM. Trimming cost V 1 base and J 5 bases, with 14 bases left between them. The CDR3 consists of 16 residues. The CDR3 loop is CASSLFGQTTNEKLFF. The CDR3, as DNA: TGTGCCAGCAGTTTATTTGGACAGACTACAAATGAAAAACTGTTTTTT. Full variable domain (missing parts from reference TRBV28 and TRBJ1-4): DVKVTQSSRYLVKRTGEKVFLECVQDMDHENMFWYRQDPGLGLRLIYFSYDVKMKEKGDIPEGYSVSREKKERFSLILESASTNQTSMYLCASSLFGQTTNEKLFFGSGTQLSVL.

As for this clone: Other DNA sequences in the same sample also yield this CDR3. The J gene is TRBJ1-5, the V gene TRBV6-5; 8 bases fit TRBD1. The CDR3 loop spans 13 amino acids. Germline lookup yields CDR1 MNHEY and CDR2 SVGAGI. V shed 6 bases and J 5 bases; nucleotides not matched to a gene: 3. DNA for the CDR3: TGTGCCAGCAGGGAGACAGGGGATCAGCCCCAGCATTTT. Translation gives CASRETGDQPQHF.

The chain joins TRBV19 to TRBJ1-5, with 9 bases aligning to TRBD1. The V segment lost 4 bases and the J segment 1 base; nucleotides outside the gene matches: 8. Germline CDR1 and CDR2: LNHDA and SQIVND (reference sequence). The CDR3 contains 17 residues. The CDR3 loop is CASSNAGTGWSNQPQHF. Written as DNA, the CDR3 is TGTGCCAGTAGTAATGCCGGGACAGGGTGGAGCAATCAGCCCCAGCATTTT. Filled out from reference TRBV19 and TRBJ1-5, the complete variable domain reads DGGITQSPKYLFRKEGQNVTLSCEQNLNHDAMYWYRQDPGQGLRLIYYSQIVNDFQKGDIAEGYSVSREKKESFPLTVTSAQKNPTAFYLCASSNAGTGWSNQPQHFGDGTRLSIL.

V gene TRBV23-1 combines with J gene TRBJ1-4; no clear D. TRBV23-1 is an open reading frame whose function is uncertain. Trimming cost V 2 bases and J 4 bases, with 11 bases left between them. This CDR3 is built from 15 residues. The CDR3: CASSQTDWGNEKLFF. In DNA, the CDR3 is TGCGCCAGCAGTCAAACAGACTGGGGTAATGAAAAACTGTTTTTT.

The chain uses TRBV12-3 or TRBV12-4 and TRBJ1-1; D uncertain. V was cut by 3 bases and J by 0 bases, with 5 bases left in between. The CDR3 is 13 amino acids. The DNA for the CDR3 is TGTGCCAGCAGTTTCCAAGTGAACACTGAAGCTTTCTTT. This codes for CASSFQVNTEAFF.

This clone appeared a single time. The CDR3 is CASSIQGEGQPQHF. In nucleotides, the CDR3 is TGTGCCAGTAGTATCCAAGGGGAAGGGCAGCCCCAGCATTTT. The gene calls are TRBV19 and TRBJ1-5; D is possibly TRBD1 (5 bases). With 3 bases removed from V and 7 bases from J, the gap between germline ends came to 13 bases. There are 14 residues in the CDR3. CDR1 and CDR2 (germline): LNHDA, SQIVND (reference sequence).

This rearrangement joins TRBV9 to TRBJ2-1; D unclear. Trimming shortened V by 0 bases and J by 5 bases, and 3 bases separated the two germline ends. The CDR3 is made up of 12 amino acids. Germline lookup yields CDR1 SGDLS and CDR2 YYNGEE. DNA of the CDR3: TGTGCCAGCAGCGTAGGGAACAATGAGCAGTTCTTC. This sequence encodes CASSVGNNEQFF.

V gene TRBV6-1 combines with J gene TRBJ1-3, with D uncertain. This CDR3 spans 17 amino acids. The V gene lost 4 bases and the J gene lost 0 bases, with 16 bases spanning the gap. Germline V CDR1 and CDR2: MNHNS, SASEGT. CDR3 bases: TGTGCCAGCAGTGCCCAGGACGGGCCTGACTCTGGAAACACCATATATTTT. Amino acid sequence: CASSAQDGPDSGNTIYF.

V is TRBV5-1 and J is TRBJ1-1; D call uncertain. The CDR3 totals 10 residues. Germline CDR1 reads SGHRS; CDR2 reads YFSETQ. V shed 8 bases and J shed 8 bases, with 10 bases lying between them. The DNA of the CDR3 is TGCGCCAGGGTTCGAGTGGAAGCTTTCTTT. Encoded protein: CARVRVEAFF.